Detailed here is one TCR beta chain. This clonotype was detected only a few times. The specificity of this receptor is unknown. Base quality data are lacking; no much larger clone is found one base away. The data are from a study of CD8 T cells in ankylosing spondylitis (dated by TCRdb to between 2016 and 2019). Turning to the overall study: The study profiled T cell receptor beta repertoires in healthy donors and ankylosing spondylitis patients to find disease-linked TCR variants. Peripheral blood was sampled, and synovial fluid was additionally collected from ankylosing spondylitis patients. In total, the full study cohort was made up of roughly 100 healthy donors and 25 to 30 ankylosing spondylitis patients. Broader findings and caveats from the paper: Significant enrichment of the disease-linked clones was reported in matched synovial fluid samples from ankylosing spondylitis patients. Some TCR beta motif variants had previously been reported in synovial fluid and blood of reactive arthritis patients, which suggested common disease-initiation mechanisms. Blood from ankylosing spondylitis patients appeared to be characterized by a TCR beta motif composed of about eight highly homologous amino acid variants. In peripheral blood, the disease-linked clones were found at relatively low frequencies and had a CD8+ phenotype.

The sample was run on an Illumina HiSeq 2500. Quantitative 5'-RACE with molecular barcodes was the method used to prepare the TCR beta libraries. On the authors' methods: Disease-linked TCR variants were identified with a new computational method built on a probabilistic model of VDJ rearrangement. TCRdb reran the public reads through fastp at Q25 and MiXCR, keeping productive beta chains. When rows share a CDR3 protein, they turn into one entry using the most common DNA and genes. The V and J calls reflect TCRdb's pipeline rather than the authors' work. The sample includes roughly 450,000 distinct CDR3 sequences, with approximately 26% observed a single time. Together, the top ten hold 0.89% of the sample. Reading from cysteine to phenylalanine, the CDR3 counts 14 amino acids. Only the CDR3 region is kept as DNA, spanning 42 bases read in frame from base 1. A distance of 12 bases separates the germline ends of V and J, which lose 3 bases and 6 bases respectively. In the germline V gene, CDR1 corresponds to SGHAT and CDR2 to FQNNGV.

The chain couples TRBV11-2 to TRBJ2-1, and perhaps TRBD2 as D gene, on 6 matching bases. The sample consisted of blood, either unsorted or a sorted T cell fraction (not recorded which). This clonotype was sampled from a male donor with ankylosing spondylitis. The DNA reads as follows: TGTGCCAGCAGCTTGGCGGGACGAACCAATGAGCAGTTCTTC. The resulting protein is CASSLAGRTNEQFF.